The subject of this entry is one TCR beta chain. V was shortened by 4 bases and J by 1 base, with 12 bases between the two germline ends. Germline CDR1 and CDR2: MRHNA and SNTAGT. The CDR3 covers 15 residues. It was CD45RO-negative cells, positively selected for CCR7, that made up naive CD8 cells, with terminally differentiated effector memory CD45RA+ cells excluded. These data are taken from a study of shared clonotypes between healthy human individuals. Assay used: immunoSEQ multiplex PCR; TCRdb lists only in-frame clones, some missing. The table lists approximately 740,000 clones, 92% of them singletons.

This clonotype originated in a man younger than 40 in good health. The specimen was naive CD8+ T cells sorted from blood. The rearrangement uses TRBV6-4 and TRBJ2-3; no clear D. The CDR3 is CASSVGRRGTDTQYF. Written as DNA, the CDR3 is TGTGCCAGCAGTGTTGGAAGACGCGGCACAGATACGCAGTATTTT.